Detailed here is one T cell receptor (beta chain). Its antigen is undetermined. Germline lookup yields CDR1 MNHEY and CDR2 SVGAGI. The CDR3 totals 14 residues. Trimming took 2 bases from V and 6 from J, leaving 13 bases between them. TCRdb used MiXCR to reprocess the reads, holding one entry per CDR3 protein. The table lists hundreds of thousands of distinct CDR3 sequences, roughly a third of them singletons. The record originates from a study of T cell repertoires in cytomegalovirus infection. About the research overall: Signatures in public TCR beta sequences pointed to both CMV infection and matching HLA type.

Study-wide findings and caveats: Carriage of CMV together with the relevant HLA was identifiable through cumulative public TCR beta family frequency. HLA-C-restricted CMV-specific TCR beta clonotypes prevailed in the ex vivo response.

The sequencing sample was made of PBMCs. This clonotype originated in a human donor in good health (CMV status not recorded). Some clones in this sample may be carry-over from other donors' samples. The V call is TRBV6-5, the J call TRBJ1-2, with a tentative D call TRBD1 (5 bases). This CDR3 is CASSYRDGGDGYTF. CDR3 DNA sequence: TGTGCCAGCAGTTACCGGGACGGTGGGGATGGCTACACCTTC.